This T cell receptor (beta chain) stems from a study of T cell changes during pregnancy in multiple sclerosis. Germline CDR1 and CDR2: SGHRS and YFSETQ. This CDR3 is 14 amino acids long. Trimming took 4 bases from V and 4 from J; bases not matched to a gene: 3. This clone was recorded a few times. Assay used: immunoSEQ multiplex PCR; TCRdb lists only in-frame clones, some missing. The data contain about 93,000 clones, roughly 89% of them singletons. The sequence derives from a female donor in good health, enrolled as a control in a pregnancy study. V and J are TRBV5-1 and TRBJ1-3, with TRBD1 identical over 9 bases. The source was peripheral blood, collected after pregnancy. The CDR3 reads CASSGGTGGNTIYF. The CDR3 bases are TGCGCCAGCAGCGGCGGGACAGGGGGAAACACCATATATTTT.